The clone carrying this T cell receptor (beta chain) was observed at least ten times. Uncontrolled infections, other autoimmune diseases, pregnancy or lactation led to exclusion of patients. CDR3 length equals 12 residues. Deletions cut 3 bases from V and 7 bases from J, with 10 bases between. In germline, CDR1 is LGHDT, CDR2 YNNKEL (reference sequence). These data come from a study of T cells in Graves' hyperthyroidism and ophthalmopathy. The CDR3 regions of TCR beta were amplified from RNA transcripts. HTBI primers were used for first-round RT-PCR of the TCR CDR3. In TCRdb, the multiplex PCR reads were re-called with MiXCR into one record per CDR3 protein. The sample lists under 450,000 distinct CDR3 sequences, approximately 13% occurring once.

The sample taken for sequencing was blood. The rearrangement joins TRBV3-1 to TRBJ2-7, with D perhaps TRBD2 (5 bases). The origin of this receptor is a man aged 25 to 40 with Graves' hyperthyroidism that later progressed to Graves' ophthalmopathy. This chain's CDR3 is CASSHKTGEQYF. CDR3 DNA sequence: TGTGCCAGCAGCCATAAGACGGGGGAGCAGTACTTC.